This T cell receptor (beta chain) appears in the sequencing data of a study of blood T cell repertoires in COVID-19. Across the whole study: From T cells, B-cell-depleted T cells, or PBMCs came the material, which was cDNA or gDNA.

This CDR3 spans 13 amino acids. The germline V gene has CDR1 LGHDT and CDR2 YNNKEL (reference sequence). Trimming cost V 0 bases and J 7 bases, with 7 bases left between them. This clone was seen a few times. In the source study's methods: Using reference gene primer amplification, nucleated cell counts were estimated. Clones were sequenced by immunoSEQ multiplex PCR, and TCRdb holds only the in-frame ones, with some missing. The DNA gave D and trimming, while V, J and clone size come from that table. Altogether 74,000 or so clones are present, nearly 90% being singletons, with the ten largest covering about 8.9%.

The sequenced material came from peripheral blood. This TCR was recovered from a man aged 50 or older with active COVID-19. The chain joins TRBV3-1 (or the pseudogene TRBV3-2) to TRBJ1-5; tentatively, D is TRBD1 (5 bases). The CDR3: CASSQDRQQPQHF. The CDR3 DNA sequence: TGTGCCAGCAGCCAAGACCGACAGCAGCCCCAGCATTTT.